This record covers a single T cell receptor (beta chain). Its specificity is unknown. The observed sequence ends 3 residues before the CDR3 terminus, with the missing tail filled in from the germline J gene. The germline V and J ends were trimmed by 1 base and 4 bases, with 7 bases remaining between them. This CDR3 has 13 amino acids. The germline V gene has CDR1 SGHTA and CDR2 FQGNSA. The data stem from a study of T cells in women clearing cervical HPV infection. Average input was around 1,300 ng genomic DNA for immunoSEQ TCR beta CDR3 amplification. Profiled with immunoSEQ multiplex PCR; TCRdb holds only in-frame clones, not every one. This table lists about 20,000 clones. Study-wide findings and caveats: CIN3+ cases had significantly higher TCR richness than controls; evenness did not differ.

Sequenced sample: blood buffy coat. The rearrangement links TRBV7-2 to TRBJ2-5; D perhaps matches TRBD1 (5 bases). The clonotype originates from a woman aged 18-70 years with a cervical HPV16 infection that either progressed to CIN3+ or cleared (not recorded which). CDR3 DNA (partial): TGTGCCAGCAGCTTAGGCAGGGTAGAGACC. Translation: CASSLGRVET. The whole CDR3 protein reads CASSLGRVETQYF.